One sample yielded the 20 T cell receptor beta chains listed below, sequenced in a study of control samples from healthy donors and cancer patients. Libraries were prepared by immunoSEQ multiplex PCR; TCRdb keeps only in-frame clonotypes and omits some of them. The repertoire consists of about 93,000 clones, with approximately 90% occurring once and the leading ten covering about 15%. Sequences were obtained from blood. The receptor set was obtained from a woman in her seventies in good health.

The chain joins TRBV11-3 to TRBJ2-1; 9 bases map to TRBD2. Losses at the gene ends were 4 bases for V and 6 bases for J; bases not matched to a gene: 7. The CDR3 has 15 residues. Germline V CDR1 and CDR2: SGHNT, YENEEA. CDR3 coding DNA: TGTGCCAGCAGCTCTCCGGGACTAGCCCCCAATGAGCAGTTCTTC. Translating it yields CASSSPGLAPNEQFF. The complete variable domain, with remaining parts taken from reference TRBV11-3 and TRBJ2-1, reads EAGVVQSPRYKIIEKKQPVAFWCNPISGHNTLYWYLQNLGQGPELLIRYENEEAVDDSQLPKDRFSAERLKGVDSTLKIQPAELGDSAVYLCASSSPGLAPNEQFFGPGTRLTVL.

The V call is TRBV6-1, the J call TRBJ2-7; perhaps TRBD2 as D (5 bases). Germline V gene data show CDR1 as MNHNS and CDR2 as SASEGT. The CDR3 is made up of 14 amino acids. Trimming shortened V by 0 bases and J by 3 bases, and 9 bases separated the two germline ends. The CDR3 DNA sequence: TGTGCCAGCAGTGAAGCGAGGGCAGACTACGAGCAGTACTTC. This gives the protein CASSEARADYEQYF.

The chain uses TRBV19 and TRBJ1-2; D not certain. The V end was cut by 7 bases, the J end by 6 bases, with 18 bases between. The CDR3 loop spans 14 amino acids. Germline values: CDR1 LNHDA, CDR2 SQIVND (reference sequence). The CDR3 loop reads CASNPGRARDGYTF. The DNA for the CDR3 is TGTGCCAGTAATCCCGGGAGGGCGAGAGATGGCTACACCTTC.

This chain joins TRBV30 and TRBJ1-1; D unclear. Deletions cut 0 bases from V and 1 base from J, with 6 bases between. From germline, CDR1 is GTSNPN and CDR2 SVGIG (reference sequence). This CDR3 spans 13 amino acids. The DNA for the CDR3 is TGTGCCTGGAGTGTAGCGGAGAACACTGAAGCTTTCTTT. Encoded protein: CAWSVAENTEAFF.

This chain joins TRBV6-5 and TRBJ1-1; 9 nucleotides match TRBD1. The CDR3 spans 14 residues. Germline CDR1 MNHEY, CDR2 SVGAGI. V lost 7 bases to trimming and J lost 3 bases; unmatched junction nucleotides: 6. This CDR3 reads CASTLTGGYTEAFF. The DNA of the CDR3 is TGTGCCAGCACCCTGACAGGGGGATACACTGAAGCTTTCTTT.

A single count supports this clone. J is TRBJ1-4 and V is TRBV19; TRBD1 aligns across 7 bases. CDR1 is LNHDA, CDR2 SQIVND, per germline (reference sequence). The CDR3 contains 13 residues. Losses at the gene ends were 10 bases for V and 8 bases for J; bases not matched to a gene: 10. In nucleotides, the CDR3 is TGTGCCACCCAGGGGGAATTAAGGGAAAAACTGTTTTTT. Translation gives CATQGELREKLFF.

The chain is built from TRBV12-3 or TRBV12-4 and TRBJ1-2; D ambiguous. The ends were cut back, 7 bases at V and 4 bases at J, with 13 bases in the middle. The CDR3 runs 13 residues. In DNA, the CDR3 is TGTGCCAGCACCTTCCAGGATATCTATGGCTACACCTTC. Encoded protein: CASTFQDIYGYTF.

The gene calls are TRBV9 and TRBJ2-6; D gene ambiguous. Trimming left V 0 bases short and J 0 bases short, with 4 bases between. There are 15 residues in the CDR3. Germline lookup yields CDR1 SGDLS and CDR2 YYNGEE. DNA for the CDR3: TGTGCCAGCAGCGTAGCCCCCTCTGGGGCCAACGTCCTGACTTTC. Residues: CASSVAPSGANVLTF.

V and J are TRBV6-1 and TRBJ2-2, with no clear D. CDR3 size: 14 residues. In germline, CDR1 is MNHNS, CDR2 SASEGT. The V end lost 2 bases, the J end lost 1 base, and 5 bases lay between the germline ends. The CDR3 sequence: CASSEFGNTGELFF. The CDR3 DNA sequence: TGTGCCAGCAGTGAATTTGGGAACACCGGGGAGCTGTTTTTT.

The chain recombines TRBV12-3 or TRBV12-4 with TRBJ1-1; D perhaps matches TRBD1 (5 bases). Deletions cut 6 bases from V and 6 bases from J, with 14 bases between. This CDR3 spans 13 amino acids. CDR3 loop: CASSRIEGSEAFF. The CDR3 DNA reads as TGTGCCAGCAGCCGGATCGAGGGGTCTGAAGCTTTCTTT.

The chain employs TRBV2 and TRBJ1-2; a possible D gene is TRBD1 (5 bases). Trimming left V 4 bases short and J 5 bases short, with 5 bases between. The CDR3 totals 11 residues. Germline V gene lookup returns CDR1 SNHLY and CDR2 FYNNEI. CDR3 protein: CASSGGYGYTF. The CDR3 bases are TGTGCCAGCAGTGGGGGGTATGGCTACACCTTC.

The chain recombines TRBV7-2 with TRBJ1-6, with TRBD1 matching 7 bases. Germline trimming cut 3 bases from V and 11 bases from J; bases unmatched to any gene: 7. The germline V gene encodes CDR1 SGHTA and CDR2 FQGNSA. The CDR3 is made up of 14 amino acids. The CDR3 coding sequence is TGTGCCAGCAGCTTGGGACAGCTCAGGACACCCCTCCACTTT. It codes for CASSLGQLRTPLHF.

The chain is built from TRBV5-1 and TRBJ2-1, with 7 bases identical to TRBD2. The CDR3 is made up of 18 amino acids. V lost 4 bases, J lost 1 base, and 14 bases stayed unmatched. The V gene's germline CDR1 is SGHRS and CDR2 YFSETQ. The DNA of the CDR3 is TGCGCCAGCAGCCCCTTTCCCCTGGGGGGAGGGTCCTACAATGAGCAGTTCTTC. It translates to CASSPFPLGGGSYNEQFF.

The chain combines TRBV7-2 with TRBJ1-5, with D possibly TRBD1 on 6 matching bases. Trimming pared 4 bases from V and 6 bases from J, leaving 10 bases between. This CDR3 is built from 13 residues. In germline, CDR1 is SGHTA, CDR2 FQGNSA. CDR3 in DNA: TGTGCCAGCAGCTACGGGGGGCCTCAGCCCCAGCATTTT. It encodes CASSYGGPQPQHF.

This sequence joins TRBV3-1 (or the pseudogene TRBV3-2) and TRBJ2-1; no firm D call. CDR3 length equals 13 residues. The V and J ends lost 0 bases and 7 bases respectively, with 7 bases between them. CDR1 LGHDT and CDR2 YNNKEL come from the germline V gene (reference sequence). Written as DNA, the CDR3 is TGTGCCAGCAGCCAAGAAGGAACGAATGAGCAGTTCTTC. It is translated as CASSQEGTNEQFF.

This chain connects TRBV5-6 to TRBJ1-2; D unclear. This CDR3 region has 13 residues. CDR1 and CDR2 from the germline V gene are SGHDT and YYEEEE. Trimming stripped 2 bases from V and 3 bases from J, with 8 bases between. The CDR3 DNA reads TGTGCCAGCAGCTTCATAAGTGACTATGGCTACACCTTC. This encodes CASSFISDYGYTF.

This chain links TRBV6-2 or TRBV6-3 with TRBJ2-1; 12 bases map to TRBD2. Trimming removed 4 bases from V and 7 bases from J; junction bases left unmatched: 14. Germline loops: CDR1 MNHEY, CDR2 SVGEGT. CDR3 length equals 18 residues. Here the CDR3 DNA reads TGTGCCAGCAGTTCCGTCCGCTTAGGACTAGCGGGGCGTAATGAGCAGTTCTTC. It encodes CASSSVRLGLAGRNEQFF.

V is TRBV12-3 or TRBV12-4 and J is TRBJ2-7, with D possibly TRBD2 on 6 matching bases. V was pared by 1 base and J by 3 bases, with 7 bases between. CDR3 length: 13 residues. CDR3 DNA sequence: TGTGCCAGCAGTTTAGGGGGGGACTACGAGCAGTACTTC. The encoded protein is CASSLGGDYEQYF.

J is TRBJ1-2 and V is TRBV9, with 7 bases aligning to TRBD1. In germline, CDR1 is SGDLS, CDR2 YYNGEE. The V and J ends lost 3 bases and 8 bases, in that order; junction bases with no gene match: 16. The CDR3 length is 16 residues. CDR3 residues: CASSGDSALSYRGYTF. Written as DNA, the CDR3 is TGTGCCAGCAGCGGGGACAGTGCCCTAAGTTACCGGGGCTACACCTTC.

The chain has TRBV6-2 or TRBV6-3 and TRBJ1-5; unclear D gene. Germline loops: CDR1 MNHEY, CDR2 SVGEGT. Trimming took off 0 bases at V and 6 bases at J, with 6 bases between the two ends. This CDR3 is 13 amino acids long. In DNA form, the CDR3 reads TGTGCCAGCAGTTACTCGGAGGTTCAGCCCCAGCATTTT. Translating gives CASSYSEVQPQHF.